Each of the 30 T cell receptor beta chains below was sequenced from the same sample in a study of STAT5B mutations in CD4+ large granular lymphocyte leukemia. The table came from immunoSEQ multiplex PCR; TCRdb's copy has only in-frame clones and leaves some out. The data hold about 40,000 clones, with approximately 80% observed a single time. Sample: CD4+ T cells from blood buffy coats. The receptors shown here come from a human donor in good health.

The chain uses TRBV19 and TRBJ2-1; the D gene is possibly TRBD2 (6 bases). This CDR3 spans 15 amino acids. The V end lost 3 bases, the J end lost 2 bases, and 11 bases lay between the germline ends. Germline CDR1 and CDR2: LNHDA and SQIVND (reference sequence). As DNA, the CDR3 is TGTGCCAGTAGTATTGCGGGGACCACCTACAATGAGCAGTTCTTC. It encodes CASSIAGTTYNEQFF.

In DNA, the CDR3 is TGTGCCAGCAGCAGACTAGTAAGGTGGGGCAATGAGCAGTTCTTC. This codes for CASSRLVRWGNEQFF. J is TRBJ2-1 and V is TRBV5-6; weak D call: TRBD2 (6 bases). CDR3 length: 15 residues. Germline-derived CDR1 and CDR2 are SGHDT and YYEEEE. V was cut by 4 bases and J by 6 bases, with 17 bases left in between.

The CDR3 region has the DNA TGTGCCAGAGGACTAGCGGGAGTCCCCAATGAGCAGTTCTTC. Amino acid sequence: CARGLAGVPNEQFF. The chain carries TRBV21-1 and TRBJ2-1; the tabulated D call, TRBD2, remains unverified against the DNA. TRBV21-1 is flagged as a pseudogene. This CDR3 is built from 14 residues.

This chain links TRBV7-2 with TRBJ2-7, with 11 bases matching TRBD1. J was trimmed by 2 bases and V by 4 bases; bases with no gene match: 4. CDR1 SGHTA and CDR2 FQGNSA come from the germline V gene. The CDR3 length is 15 residues. The CDR3 sequence: CASSSGTGGPYEQYF. The CDR3 DNA reads TGTGCCAGCAGCTCGGGGACAGGGGGGCCCTACGAGCAGTACTTC. The entire variable domain, with the rest obtained from reference TRBV7-2 and TRBJ2-7, is as follows: GAGVSQSPSNKVTEKGKDVELRCDPISGHTALYWYRQSLGQGLEFLIYFQGNSAPDKSGLPSDRFSAERTGGSVSTLTIQRTQQEDSAVYLCASSSGTGGPYEQYFGPGTRLTVT.

The DNA of the CDR3 is TGTGCCAGCAGCGCCATACTGGCACAATACCAAGCCGGGGAGCTGTTTTTT. Translation: CASSAILAQYQAGELFF. The rearrangement joins TRBV5-6 to TRBJ2-2; D remains unclear. Germline V gene data show CDR1 as SGHDT and CDR2 as YYEEEE. The V gene lost 4 bases and the J gene lost 6 bases, with 22 bases spanning the gap. The CDR3 is 17 amino acids.

The chain couples TRBV13 to TRBJ2-3; tentatively, D is TRBD1 or TRBD2 (5 bases each). CDR3 length: 16 amino acids. Germline V gives CDR1 PRHDT, CDR2 FYEKMQ (reference sequence). Trimming cost V 2 bases and J 1 base, with 13 bases left between them. The DNA of the CDR3 is TGTGCCAGCAGCTTACGAGGGGCGACGCGCACAGATACGCAGTATTTT. This encodes CASSLRGATRTDTQYF.

The V and J genes are TRBV11-3 and TRBJ2-1; D gene ambiguous. This CDR3 has 15 amino acids. The ends were cut back, 0 bases at V and 5 bases at J, with 11 bases in the middle. Germline values: CDR1 SGHNT, CDR2 YENEEA. The CDR3: CASSLDQGQNNEQFF. In DNA, the CDR3 is TGTGCCAGCAGCTTAGATCAAGGTCAGAACAATGAGCAGTTCTTC.

The chain carries TRBV4-3 and TRBJ1-2, with D possibly being TRBD1 (6 bases). The CDR3 loop spans 15 amino acids. V shed 0 bases and J shed 5 bases, with 13 bases lying between them. Looked up from germline, CDR1 is LGHNA and CDR2 is YSLEER. In DNA, the CDR3 is TGCGCCAGCAGCCAAGATACCGGACAGTCTTATGGCTACACCTTC. Protein product: CASSQDTGQSYGYTF.

The V gene is TRBV5-6, the J gene TRBJ2-7, with 12 bases aligning to TRBD2. The CDR3 contains 15 residues. Per the germline V gene, CDR1 is SGHDT and CDR2 is YYEEEE. Trimming took 0 bases from V and 5 from J; bases not matched to a gene: 3. The CDR3 sequence is CASSLGLAGEDEQYF. The CDR3 region has the DNA TGTGCCAGCAGCTTGGGACTAGCGGGAGAGGACGAGCAGTACTTC.

The chain carries TRBV29-1 and TRBJ2-1; unclear D gene. CDR3 length: 10 amino acids. Germline V gives CDR1 SQVTM, CDR2 ANQGSEA. V lost 6 bases to trimming and J lost 7 bases, with 7 bases between them. CDR3 DNA sequence: TGCAGCGTCGGAATGAATGAGCAGTTCTTC. Protein sequence: CSVGMNEQFF.

The chain uses TRBV18 and TRBJ2-5, with D perhaps matching TRBD2 (6 bases). The CDR3 extends over 13 amino acids. Trimming took off 4 bases at V and 5 bases at J, with 11 bases between the two ends. CDR1 and CDR2 from the germline V gene are KGHSH and LQKENI. The CDR3 loop is CASSHGGSETQYF. CDR3 DNA sequence: TGTGCCAGCTCACACGGAGGGAGCGAGACCCAGTACTTC.

This chain links TRBV5-6 with TRBJ2-6; 7 bases fit TRBD2. CDR1 is SGHDT, CDR2 YYEEEE, per germline. Trimming removed 1 base from V and 0 bases from J; junction bases left unmatched: 7. CDR3 length: 18 amino acids. CDR3 DNA sequence: TGTGCCAGCAGCTTGAGTTGGGCGGGAGCCTCTGGGGCCAACGTCCTGACTTTC. Amino acid sequence: CASSLSWAGASGANVLTF. The whole variable domain, remainder taken from reference TRBV5-6 and TRBJ2-6, is DAGVTQSPTHLIKTRGQQVTLRCSPKSGHDTVSWYQQALGQGPQFIFQYYEEEERQRGNFPDRFSGHQFPNYSSELNVNALLLGDSALYLCASSLSWAGASGANVLTFGAGSRLTVL.

This clone was seen more than once but under ten times. CDR3: CASSLEGTYTF. The CDR3 DNA reads TGTGCCAGCAGCTTGGAGGGTACCTACACCTTC. The gene calls are TRBV5-4 and TRBJ1-2; no clear D. Trimming shortened V by 0 bases and J by 10 bases, and 7 bases separated the two germline ends. CDR3 length: 11 residues. Germline V gene lookup returns CDR1 SGHNT and CDR2 YYREEE (reference sequence).

The chain couples TRBV7-3 to TRBJ2-5; 8 nucleotides align to TRBD1. Germline V gene data show CDR1 as SGHTA and CDR2 as FQGTGA. Trimming cost V 5 bases and J 5 bases; bases outside gene matches: 7. This CDR3 has 14 residues. The DNA for the CDR3 is TGTGCCAGCAGCCCCGGACAGGGTTTGGAGACCCAGTACTTC. Its protein is CASSPGQGLETQYF.

A few counts support this clone. The chain recombines TRBV19 with TRBJ1-6, with 7 positions matching TRBD1. V lost 6 bases and J lost 0; bases outside the gene matches: 2. The CDR3 consists of 15 residues. CDR1 is LNHDA and CDR2 is SQIVND in the germline V gene (reference sequence). This CDR3 reads CASRWDSSYNSPLHF. Here the CDR3 DNA reads TGTGCCAGTAGATGGGACAGCTCCTATAATTCACCCCTCCACTTT.

The V and J genes are TRBV7-7 and TRBJ2-7, with 8 bases lining up with TRBD1. This CDR3 is 13 amino acids long. V lost 4 bases and J lost 5; bases outside the gene matches: 4. CDR1 and CDR2 from the germline V gene are SSHAT and FNYEAQ (reference sequence). CDR3 nucleotide sequence: TGTGCCAGCAGCTACCAGACAGGGGACGAGCAGTACTTC. The encoded protein is CASSYQTGDEQYF.

This clone was recorded once. The J gene is TRBJ2-5, the V gene TRBV25-1; tentatively, D is TRBD1 (6 bases). CDR3 length: 13 residues. Germline CDR1 reads MGHDK; CDR2 reads SYGVNS. V was shortened by 3 bases and J by 5 bases, with 10 bases between the two germline ends. The CDR3 loop is CASSDYRAETQYF. CDR3 DNA: TGTGCCAGCAGTGACTACAGGGCCGAGACCCAGTACTTC.

This chain links TRBV19 with TRBJ2-5; 11 bases fit TRBD2. This CDR3 contains 16 residues. Germline assignment: CDR1 LNHDA and CDR2 SQIVND (reference sequence). The V and J ends lost 8 bases and 5 bases, in that order; junction bases with no gene match: 13. The CDR3 region has the DNA TGTGCCAGTGCGAGGACAGCTCGGACTAGCGGGGAGACCCAGTACTTC. The encoded protein is CASARTARTSGETQYF.

This chain joins TRBV30 and TRBJ2-1; TRBD1 is a possible D gene (6 bases). Looked up from germline, CDR1 is GTSNPN and CDR2 is SVGIG (reference sequence). This CDR3 contains 11 residues. V lost 4 bases and J lost 7, with 8 bases in between. Here the CDR3 reads CAWTRGNEQFF. CDR3 DNA: TGTGCCTGGACTAGGGGGAATGAGCAGTTCTTC.

The chain carries TRBV5-5 and TRBJ2-3, with D maybe TRBD2 (6 bases). This CDR3 is built from 17 residues. The germline V gene encodes CDR1 SGHKS and CDR2 YYEKEE (reference sequence). Trimming left V 4 bases short and J 0 bases short, with 18 bases between. The CDR3 region has the DNA TGTGCCAGCAGCCCGAGGGGACTCGCCCTTAGCACAGATACGCAGTATTTT. As protein: CASSPRGLALSTDTQYF.

The chain recombines TRBV7-3 with TRBJ1-1; D is ambiguous. This CDR3 has 13 amino acids. Germline V gene sequence: CDR1 SGHTA, CDR2 FQGTGA. Trimming stripped 5 bases from V and 5 bases from J, with 12 bases between. The CDR3 coding sequence is TGTGCCAGCAGCCGATTCCCGTTGACTGAAGCTTTCTTT. Protein product: CASSRFPLTEAFF.

This chain joins TRBV15 and TRBJ2-6; 7 bases are shared with TRBD1. Trimming removed 1 base from V and 9 bases from J; junction bases left unmatched: 6. Germline CDR1 reads LNHNV; CDR2 reads YYDKDF (reference sequence). The CDR3 extends over 15 amino acids. As DNA, the CDR3 is TGTGCCACCAGCAGAGGCCGGACAGGAAACAACGTCCTGACTTTC. Its translation: CATSRGRTGNNVLTF.

The V call is TRBV9, the J call TRBJ1-3; perhaps TRBD1 as D (5 bases). The CDR3 is made up of 17 amino acids. Trimming stripped 0 bases from V and 1 base from J, with 14 bases between. Germline values: CDR1 SGDLS, CDR2 YYNGEE. CDR3 loop: CASSVDGLGQSGNTIYF. The CDR3 DNA is TGTGCCAGCAGCGTAGACGGTCTGGGGCAATCTGGAAACACCATATATTTT.

J is TRBJ2-1 and V is TRBV4-1, with TRBD2 identical over 8 bases. The germline V gene encodes CDR1 MGHRA and CDR2 YSYEKL. This CDR3 has 17 amino acids. J gave up 7 bases and V 1 base, and 12 bases lay outside the gene matches. CDR3 sequence (DNA): TGCGCCAGCAGCCAAGCCGGGGCGGGGACTAGTCGGAATGAGCAGTTCTTC. This encodes CASSQAGAGTSRNEQFF.

The rearrangement uses TRBV2 and TRBJ1-6; D is perhaps TRBD1 (5 bases). This CDR3 has 15 amino acids. CDR1 and CDR2 from the germline V gene are SNHLY and FYNNEI. V lost 8 bases to trimming and J lost 3 bases, with 14 bases between them. The CDR3 spells CASGFQTDYNSPLHF. Here the CDR3 DNA reads TGTGCCAGCGGGTTCCAGACAGACTATAATTCACCCCTCCACTTT. Full variable domain (outside the CDR3, taken from reference TRBV2 and TRBJ1-6): EPEVTQTPSHQVTQMGQEVILRCVPISNHLYFYWYRQILGQKVEFLVSFYNNEISEKSEIFDDQFSVERPDGSNFTLKIRSTKLEDSAMYFCASGFQTDYNSPLHFGNGTRLTVT.

The V gene is TRBV5-4, the J gene TRBJ1-1; D call uncertain. CDR3 length equals 14 residues. V lost 1 base and J lost 2, with 9 bases in between. The germline gives CDR1 SGHNT, CDR2 YYREEE (reference sequence). The CDR3 reads CASSLRAGNTEAFF. Written as DNA, the CDR3 is TGTGCCAGCAGCTTGAGGGCGGGTAACACTGAAGCTTTCTTT. Based on the CDR3 plus reference TRBV5-4 and TRBJ1-1, the full variable domain is ETGVTQSPTHLIKTRGQQVTLRCSSQSGHNTVSWYQQALGQGPQFIFQYYREEENGRGNFPPRFSGLQFPNYSSELNVNALELDDSALYLCASSLRAGNTEAFFGQGTRLTVV.

V usage is TRBV7-2 and J usage is TRBJ1-2, with 7 positions matching TRBD1. Germline lookup yields CDR1 SGHTA and CDR2 FQGNSA. The CDR3 has 14 amino acids. Trimming took 1 base from V and 3 from J; bases not matched to a gene: 2. The CDR3 sequence is CASSLVGTDYGYTF. CDR3 sequence (DNA): TGTGCCAGCAGCTTAGTAGGGACAGACTATGGCTACACCTTC.

The rearrangement links TRBV5-5 to TRBJ1-3, with TRBD1 identical over 8 bases. The CDR3 sequence is 14 residues long. Germline V gene lookup returns CDR1 SGHKS and CDR2 YYEKEE (reference sequence). J was trimmed by 4 bases and V by 3 bases; bases with no gene match: 3. CDR3 DNA: TGTGCCAGCAGCTACTGGACAGGGGGAAACACCATATATTTT. Amino acids: CASSYWTGGNTIYF.

The chain recombines TRBV2 with TRBJ2-1, with a possible D match to TRBD2 (6 bases). The V gene's germline CDR1 is SNHLY and CDR2 FYNNEI. This CDR3 spans 14 amino acids. The V and J ends lost 11 bases and 4 bases respectively, with 18 bases between them. This chain's CDR3 is CAGRRTTNYNEQFF. CDR3 nucleotide sequence: TGTGCCGGGCGAAGGACTACGAATTACAATGAGCAGTTCTTC.

The chain combines TRBV7-9 with TRBJ2-7; perhaps TRBD2 as D (5 bases). Between the trimmed V and J ends, which lost 1 base and 3 bases, there was a span of 10 bases. Germline CDR1 reads SEHNR; CDR2 reads FQNEAQ (reference sequence). CDR3 length: 14 residues. The CDR3 protein is CASSLGEGGYEQYF. The CDR3 DNA is TGTGCCAGCAGCTTAGGAGAGGGCGGCTACGAGCAGTACTTC.